The present entry profiles one T cell receptor (beta chain) with its context. The sample originates from a study of blood T cell repertoires in COVID-19. The CDR3 consists of 13 residues. The germline gives CDR1 KGHDR, CDR2 SFDVKD. Deletions cut 9 bases from V and 2 bases from J, with 10 bases between. Sequenced by immunoSEQ multiplex PCR; TCRdb stores in-frame clones only, minus some. In the table there are about 180,000 clones, roughly 86% of which are singletons. Cohorts were assigned according to the clinical history that participants reported. This chain links TRBV24-1 with TRBJ2-1; D perhaps matches TRBD2 (6 bases). The sample was PBMCs or T cells enriched from blood (not recorded which). This receptor was identified in a woman between 25 and 40 years old who had recovered from COVID-19. CDR3 amino acids: CATRDLTYNEQFF. Here the CDR3 DNA reads TGTGCCACCCGGGACTTAACCTACAATGAGCAGTTCTTC.